A single TCR beta chain is shown here with its context. Clones were read by immunoSEQ multiplex PCR, and TCRdb kept only the in-frame ones, dropping some. Of roughly 62,000 clones listed, 90% to 95% were seen once; the top ten hold 2.7%. The data were obtained in a study of graft-versus-host responses after intestinal transplantation. Turning to the study itself: Once they had received anti-thymocyte globulin induction, all recipients took tacrolimus and steroids for about 3 years.

V dropped 6 bases and J dropped 8; count of bases not matched to a gene: 10. CDR3 length equals 14 residues. Germline CDR1 is SGHTA and CDR2 is FQGNSA. This TCR came from a human patient who received an intestinal transplant, so some T cells may come from the graft donor. The starting material was PBMCs, obtained about 120 days after intestinal transplantation. V is TRBV7-2 and J is TRBJ2-4; 7 bases are shared with TRBD1. CDR3 DNA: TGTGCCAGCAGACCTACAGGGGTGGGGGACATTCAGTACTTC. It is translated as CASRPTGVGDIQYF.